Each of the 31 T cell receptor beta chains below was sequenced from the same sample in a study of PD-L1 blockade in urothelial cancer. Using immunoSEQ multiplex PCR, the repertoire was profiled, and TCRdb retains in-frame clones only, with some absent. Here the sample spans roughly 45,000 clones, 70% to 90% being singletons. Specimen: PBMCs, collected around atezolizumab (anti-PD-L1) treatment. These receptors all come from a woman in her fifties or sixties with urothelial cancer.

This rearrangement joins TRBV11-3 to TRBJ2-2, with D unclear. CDR1 SGHNT and CDR2 YENEEA come from the germline V gene. There are 12 residues in the CDR3. V lost 3 bases and J lost 6, with 5 bases in between. The CDR3 is CASSFSPGELFF. CDR3 DNA sequence: TGTGCCAGCAGCTTCTCCCCCGGGGAGCTGTTTTTT. The variable domain in full, completed from reference TRBV11-3 and TRBJ2-2, reads EAGVVQSPRYKIIEKKQPVAFWCNPISGHNTLYWYLQNLGQGPELLIRYENEEAVDDSQLPKDRFSAERLKGVDSTLKIQPAELGDSAVYLCASSFSPGELFFGEGSRLTVL.

Worth noting for this clone: At one boundary the junction diverges from the germline segment, which might be a read error. This chain uses TRBV27 with TRBJ2-2; 8 bases align to TRBD1. Looked up from germline, CDR1 is MNHEY and CDR2 is SMNVEV (reference sequence). This CDR3 contains 15 residues. CDR3 DNA sequence: TGTGCCAGCAGTTTAGTGGGACAGGTCCCCGGGAAGCTGTTTTTT. Residues: CASSLVGQVPGKLFF.

The genes are TRBV27 and TRBJ2-1, with 14 positions matching TRBD2. J lost 4 bases, V lost 6 bases, and 8 bases had no gene match. Germline-derived CDR1 and CDR2 are MNHEY and SMNVEV (reference sequence). This CDR3 contains 17 residues. The CDR3 sequence: CASRPTSGGAGYNEQFF. DNA for the CDR3: TGTGCCAGCAGACCGACTAGCGGGGGGGCGGGTTACAATGAGCAGTTCTTC.

This clone turned up a few times. V usage is TRBV7-9 and J usage is TRBJ2-1, with 8 positions matching TRBD2. CDR1 is SEHNR, CDR2 FQNEAQ, per germline (reference sequence). The V gene end was trimmed by 4 bases and the J gene end by 3 bases; junction bases not matched to a gene: 11. This CDR3 spans 17 amino acids. The CDR3 sequence is CASSSLDSGGLYNEQFF. The CDR3 DNA is TGTGCCAGCAGCTCATTGGACTCGGGGGGGCTCTACAATGAGCAGTTCTTC.

The chain uses TRBV6-5 and TRBJ1-1, with D perhaps TRBD1 (5 bases). The germline V and J ends were trimmed by 0 bases and 5 bases, with 10 bases remaining between them. Germline V lookup: CDR1 MNHEY, CDR2 SVGAGI. This CDR3 is 14 amino acids long. CDR3 sequence (DNA): TGTGCCAGCAGTTACTCAGGGGTAGGGACTGAAGCTTTCTTT. Translation gives CASSYSGVGTEAFF.

The V and J genes are TRBV18 and TRBJ2-3; 7 bases are shared with TRBD2. V was clipped by 3 bases and J by 4 bases; unmatched bases: 10. Germline V gives CDR1 KGHSH, CDR2 LQKENI. CDR3 length equals 16 residues. The CDR3 loop is CASSPPGREVADTQYF. CDR3 DNA: TGTGCCAGCTCACCCCCTGGGAGGGAGGTTGCAGATACGCAGTATTTT.

The chain links TRBV5-1 to TRBJ2-1, with D possibly being TRBD2 (6 bases). Looked up from germline, CDR1 is SGHRS and CDR2 is YFSETQ. Trimming stripped 3 bases from V and 1 base from J, with 14 bases between. CDR3 length: 16 amino acids. In nucleotides, the CDR3 is TGCGCCAGCAGCTCGGGACTTCAAGGGTCCTACAATGAGCAGTTCTTC. As protein: CASSSGLQGSYNEQFF.

V gene TRBV5-5 combines with J gene TRBJ2-3, with D possibly matching TRBD2 (6 bases). In germline, CDR1 is SGHKS, CDR2 YYEKEE (reference sequence). The CDR3 contains 11 residues. V shed 2 bases and J shed 10 bases, with 8 bases lying between them. In nucleotides, the CDR3 is TGTGCCAGCAGCTTAATAGCGGCGCAGTATTTT. It translates to CASSLIAAQYF.

The J gene is TRBJ2-7, the V gene TRBV4-1; the D is unclear. Germline values: CDR1 MGHRA, CDR2 YSYEKL. V was pared by 4 bases and J by 3 bases, with 10 bases between. The length of the CDR3 is 13 residues. In DNA form, the CDR3 reads TGCGCCAGCAGCCCCTTGGCCCGCTACGAGCAGTACTTC. Its protein product is CASSPLARYEQYF.

The table lists this clone with a count of one. This sequence joins TRBV29-1 and TRBJ2-7, with 7 bases lining up with TRBD1. The germline V gene has CDR1 SQVTM and CDR2 ANQGSEA. The CDR3 sequence is 15 residues long. Unmatched junction bases numbered 7, after V lost 0 bases and J lost 2 bases. DNA for the CDR3: TGCAGCGTTGAAGATATCAGGGGGTCAACCTACGAGCAGTACTTC. Encoded protein: CSVEDIRGSTYEQYF.

The V gene is TRBV5-6, the J gene TRBJ2-1, with 12 bases that match TRBD2. The trim removed 4 bases at V and 6 bases at J, leaving 8 bases unmatched. The CDR3 length is 16 residues. Germline V CDR1 and CDR2: SGHDT, YYEEEE. CDR3 DNA sequence: TGTGCCAGCAGCACCCGACTAGCGGGGGTAAGCAATGAGCAGTTCTTC. Its translation: CASSTRLAGVSNEQFF.

The chain joins TRBV28 to TRBJ2-5; a possible D gene is TRBD1 (6 bases). Germline V lookup: CDR1 MDHEN, CDR2 SYDVKM. This CDR3 has 17 residues. Between the trimmed V and J ends, which lost 2 bases and 2 bases, there was a span of 18 bases. The CDR3 nucleotides are TGTGCCAGCAGTTTAAATCGTTGGGCAGGGGATCAAGAGACCCAGTACTTC. Translated: CASSLNRWAGDQETQYF.

The table lists this clone with a count of one. The rearrangement joins TRBV6-6 to TRBJ1-2; 9 positions match TRBD1. CDR1 is MNHNY and CDR2 is SVGAGI in the germline V gene (reference sequence). The trim removed 6 bases at V and 8 bases at J, leaving 10 bases unmatched. The CDR3 consists of 14 residues. The CDR3 spells CASRLPGQGWGYTF. In DNA form, the CDR3 reads TGTGCCAGCAGGTTACCGGGACAGGGCTGGGGCTACACCTTC.

This rearrangement joins TRBV4-3 to TRBJ1-2; D ambiguous. Germline lookup yields CDR1 LGHNA and CDR2 YSLEER. CDR3 length equals 14 residues. V was shortened by 0 bases and J by 4 bases, with 9 bases between the two germline ends. The DNA of the CDR3 is TGCGCCAGCAGCCAAGATCGTGGCGGCTATGGCTACACCTTC. Translating gives CASSQDRGGYGYTF.

The V gene is TRBV7-9, the J gene TRBJ1-2; 9 nucleotides match TRBD1. CDR1 is SEHNR and CDR2 is FQNEAQ in the germline V gene (reference sequence). J lost 4 bases, V lost 7 bases, and 10 bases had no gene match. The CDR3 totals 15 residues. In nucleotides, the CDR3 is TGTGCCAGCACCTACCCGGGACAGGGCTTCTATGGCTACACCTTC. It translates to CASTYPGQGFYGYTF.

Regarding this clone: One end of the junction fails to match germline, which may point to a read error. This chain uses TRBV6-4 with TRBJ2-7, with 7 bases lining up with TRBD1. This CDR3 contains 12 residues. The germline CDR1 and CDR2 sequences are MRHNA and SNTAGT. CDR3: CASSDGQVRLDF. CDR3 nucleotide sequence: TGTGCCAGCAGTGACGGACAGGTGCGGTTGGACTTC.

The chain carries TRBV7-8 and TRBJ2-3; 10 bases are shared with TRBD2. The CDR3 contains 12 residues. V lost 5 bases to trimming and J lost 14 bases; unmatched junction nucleotides: 7. Per germline, CDR1 SGHVS and CDR2 FQNEAQ. Here the CDR3 reads CASSPSGTSVYF. CDR3 in DNA: TGTGCCAGCAGCCCGAGCGGGACTAGCGTGTATTTT.

A word on this clone: Other nucleotide sequences in the sample specify the same CDR3. The V call is TRBV5-1, the J call TRBJ2-7, with D perhaps TRBD2 (6 bases). The CDR3 runs to 15 residues. Trimming stripped 0 bases from V and 3 bases from J, with 13 bases between. CDR1 and CDR2 from the germline V gene are SGHRS and YFSETQ. The CDR3 sequence: CASSLAGQGGYEQYF. In DNA form, the CDR3 reads TGCGCCAGCAGCTTGGCCGGGCAGGGAGGCTACGAGCAGTACTTC.

V gene TRBV6-6 combines with J gene TRBJ2-1; 16 positions match TRBD2. The CDR3 loop spans 16 amino acids. Germline lookup yields CDR1 MNHNY and CDR2 SVGAGI (reference sequence). The V segment lost 6 bases and the J segment 8 bases; nucleotides outside the gene matches: 7. The CDR3 DNA reads TGTGCCAGCAGCCGGGGACTAGCGGGAGGGATGGATGAGCAGTTCTTC. As protein: CASSRGLAGGMDEQFF.

V and J are TRBV2 and TRBJ2-1; 10 bases are shared with TRBD2. Germline CDR1 reads SNHLY; CDR2 reads FYNNEI. This CDR3 is built from 16 residues. Trimming removed 4 bases from V and 2 bases from J; junction bases left unmatched: 5. For the CDR3, the DNA is TGTGCCAGCAGTGCAGCGGGAGGGCCGCCCTACAATGAGCAGTTCTTC. It yields the protein CASSAAGGPPYNEQFF.

This chain connects TRBV7-2 to TRBJ2-1, with 11 bases fitting TRBD2. The V gene's germline CDR1 is SGHTA and CDR2 FQGNSA. The trim removed 1 base at V and 0 bases at J, leaving 8 bases unmatched. The CDR3 is 19 amino acids. The CDR3 sequence: CASSLGLAGGPSSYNEQFF. The DNA for the CDR3 is TGTGCCAGCAGCTTAGGTCTAGCGGGGGGCCCTAGCTCCTACAATGAGCAGTTCTTC.

The genes are TRBV7-9 and TRBJ2-2, with unresolved D. V lost 5 bases to trimming and J lost 9 bases, with 16 bases between them. The length of the CDR3 is 14 residues. The germline CDR1 and CDR2 sequences are SEHNR and FQNEAQ (reference sequence). CDR3 loop: CASSPLTNGWELFF. The CDR3 nucleotides read TGTGCCAGCAGCCCACTAACCAATGGATGGGAGCTGTTTTTT.

J is TRBJ1-5 and V is TRBV4-1; a possible D gene is TRBD1 (6 bases). This CDR3 spans 15 amino acids. CDR1 and CDR2 from the germline V gene are MGHRA and YSYEKL. Trimming stripped 5 bases from V and 1 base from J, with 12 bases between. CDR3 sequence (DNA): TGCGCCAGCAGCTCTCAGGGGTTGAGCAATCAGCCCCAGCATTTT. Protein: CASSSQGLSNQPQHF.

The V and J genes are TRBV5-6 and TRBJ2-3; TRBD2 matches 9 bases. This CDR3 is built from 15 residues. With V trimmed by 6 bases and J by 4 bases, 9 bases remained unmatched. Germline V CDR1 and CDR2: SGHDT, YYEEEE. CDR3 residues: CASIRGGRAPDTQYF. Here the CDR3 DNA reads TGTGCCAGCATCCGGGGCGGGAGGGCCCCAGATACGCAGTATTTT.

CDR3 in DNA: TGTGCCAGCAGGCCCGCCGGGACAAAGTACGAGCAGTACTTC. This encodes CASRPAGTKYEQYF. The chain is built from TRBV28 and TRBJ2-7; D possibly corresponds to TRBD1 (6 bases). Germline CDR1 and CDR2: MDHEN and SYDVKM. The ends were cut back, 6 bases at V and 4 bases at J, with 16 bases in the middle. The CDR3 runs 14 residues.

The chain links TRBV13 to TRBJ1-1; 7 bases line up with TRBD1. This CDR3 is built from 16 residues. Germline CDR1 PRHDT, CDR2 FYEKMQ (reference sequence). V lost 2 bases and J lost 1; bases outside the gene matches: 7. The CDR3 here is CASSLLGTAQNTEAFF. CDR3 DNA sequence: TGTGCCAGCAGCTTATTAGGGACAGCGCAGAACACTGAAGCTTTCTTT.

The CDR3 protein is CASRPFGTDTQYF. For the CDR3, the DNA is TGTGCCAGCAGGCCCTTCGGTACAGATACGCAGTATTTT. The chain has TRBV27 and TRBJ2-3; D gene unclear. The germline V gene has CDR1 MNHEY and CDR2 SMNVEV (reference sequence). V was trimmed by 6 bases and J by 3 bases, leaving 10 bases between them. This CDR3 is 13 amino acids long.

V usage is TRBV10-3 and J usage is TRBJ2-3, with a possible D match to TRBD2 (5 bases). CDR1 and CDR2 (germline): ENHRY, SYGVKD. The CDR3 has 15 residues. V gave up 6 bases and J gave up 0 bases, with 13 bases separating them. The CDR3 DNA reads as TGTGCCATCAGCCCCGGGGAGTCAAGCACAGATACGCAGTATTTT. Encoded protein: CAISPGESSTDTQYF.

The chain combines TRBV5-1 with TRBJ2-7, with 8 bases that match TRBD1. Germline V gene lookup returns CDR1 SGHRS and CDR2 YFSETQ. V lost 3 bases, J lost 0 bases, and 5 bases stayed unmatched. The CDR3 runs to 15 residues. The CDR3 nucleotides read TGCGCCAGCAGCTACAGGACAGGGACCTCCTACGAGCAGTACTTC. It yields the protein CASSYRTGTSYEQYF.

This rearrangement joins TRBV9 to TRBJ1-5, with a tentative D call TRBD1 (5 bases). The V gene lost 4 bases and the J gene lost 7 bases, with 18 bases spanning the gap. This CDR3 has 15 amino acids. Germline-derived CDR1 and CDR2 are SGDLS and YYNGEE. CDR3 sequence (DNA): TGTGCCAGCAGCCCGGACCCCAGGGTCGGGCAGCCCCAGCATTTT. Translation: CASSPDPRVGQPQHF.

This chain uses TRBV10-3 with TRBJ1-5; no firm D call. With 2 bases removed from V and 1 base from J, the gap between germline ends came to 18 bases. This CDR3 comprises 18 residues. Germline CDR1 reads ENHRY; CDR2 reads SYGVKD. CDR3 protein: CAISETSTVVGSNQPQHF. CDR3 bases: TGTGCCATCAGTGAGACATCCACCGTGGTCGGGAGCAATCAGCCCCAGCATTTT.